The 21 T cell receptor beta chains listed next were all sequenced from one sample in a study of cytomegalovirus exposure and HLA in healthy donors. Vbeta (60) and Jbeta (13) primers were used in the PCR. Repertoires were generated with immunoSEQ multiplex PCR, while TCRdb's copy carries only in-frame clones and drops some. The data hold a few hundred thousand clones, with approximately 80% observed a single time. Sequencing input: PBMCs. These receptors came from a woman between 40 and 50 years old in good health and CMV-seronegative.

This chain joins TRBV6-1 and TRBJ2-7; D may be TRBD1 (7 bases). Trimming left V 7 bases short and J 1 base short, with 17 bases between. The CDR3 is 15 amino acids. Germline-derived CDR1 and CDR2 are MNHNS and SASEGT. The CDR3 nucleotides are TGTGCCAGCATTCGAGGGGGGACAGAGTCCTACGAGCAGTACTTC. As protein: CASIRGGTESYEQYF.

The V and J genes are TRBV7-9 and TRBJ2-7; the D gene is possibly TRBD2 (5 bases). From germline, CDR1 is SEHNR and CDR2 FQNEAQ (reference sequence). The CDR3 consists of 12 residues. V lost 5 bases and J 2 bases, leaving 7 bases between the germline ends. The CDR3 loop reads CASSPGTYEQYF. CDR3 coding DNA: TGTGCCAGCAGCCCGGGAACCTACGAGCAGTACTTC.

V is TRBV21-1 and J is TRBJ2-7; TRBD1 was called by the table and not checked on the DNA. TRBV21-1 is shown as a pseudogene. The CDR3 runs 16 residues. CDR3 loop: CASSKNPQIPLDEQYF. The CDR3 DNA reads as TGTGCCAGCAGCAAAAACCCGCAGATCCCCCTTGACGAGCAGTACTTC.

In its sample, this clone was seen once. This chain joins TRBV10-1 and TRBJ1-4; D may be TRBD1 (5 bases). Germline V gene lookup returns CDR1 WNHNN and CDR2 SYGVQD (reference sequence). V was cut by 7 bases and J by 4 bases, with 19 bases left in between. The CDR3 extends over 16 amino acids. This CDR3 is CASTPTEGVFNEKLFF. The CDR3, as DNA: TGCGCCAGCACCCCCACGGAAGGGGTTTTTAATGAAAAACTGTTTTTT.

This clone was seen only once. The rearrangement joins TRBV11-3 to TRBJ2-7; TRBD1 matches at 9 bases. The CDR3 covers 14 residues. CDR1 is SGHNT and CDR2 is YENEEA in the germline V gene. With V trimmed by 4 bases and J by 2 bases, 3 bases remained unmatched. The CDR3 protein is CASSYGQGPYEQYF. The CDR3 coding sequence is TGTGCCAGCAGCTACGGACAGGGGCCCTACGAGCAGTACTTC.

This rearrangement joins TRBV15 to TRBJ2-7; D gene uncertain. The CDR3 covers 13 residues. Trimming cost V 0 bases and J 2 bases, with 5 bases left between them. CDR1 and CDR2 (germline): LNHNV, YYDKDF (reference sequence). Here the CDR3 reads CATSRDLPYEQYF. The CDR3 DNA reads TGTGCCACCAGCAGAGATCTCCCCTACGAGCAGTACTTC.

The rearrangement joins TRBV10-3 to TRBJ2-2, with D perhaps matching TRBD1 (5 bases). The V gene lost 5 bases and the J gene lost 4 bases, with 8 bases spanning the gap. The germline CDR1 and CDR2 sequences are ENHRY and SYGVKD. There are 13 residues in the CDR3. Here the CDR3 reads CAISKDTTGELFF. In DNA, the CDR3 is TGTGCCATCAGTAAGGACACCACCGGGGAGCTGTTTTTT.

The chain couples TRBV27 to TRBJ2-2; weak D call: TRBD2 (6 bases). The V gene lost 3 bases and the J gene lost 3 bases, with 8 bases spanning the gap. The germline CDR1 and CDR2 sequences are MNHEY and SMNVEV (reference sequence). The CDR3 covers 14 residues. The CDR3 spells CASSLWGDTGELFF. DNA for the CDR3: TGTGCCAGCAGTTTGTGGGGGGACACCGGGGAGCTGTTTTTT.

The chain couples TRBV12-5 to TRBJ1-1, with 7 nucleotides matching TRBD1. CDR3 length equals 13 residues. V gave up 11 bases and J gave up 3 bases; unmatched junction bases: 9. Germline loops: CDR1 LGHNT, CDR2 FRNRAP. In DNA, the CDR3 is TGTGCTGGCGAAAGGGGGCGAGACACTGAAGCTTTCTTT. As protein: CAGERGRDTEAFF.

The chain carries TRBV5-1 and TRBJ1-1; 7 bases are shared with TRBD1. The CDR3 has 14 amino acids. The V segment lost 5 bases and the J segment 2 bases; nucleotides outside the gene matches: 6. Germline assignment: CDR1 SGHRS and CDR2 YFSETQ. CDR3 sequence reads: CASRPGQPNTEAFF. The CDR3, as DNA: TGCGCCAGCAGACCGGGACAGCCTAACACTGAAGCTTTCTTT.

Here the CDR3 DNA reads TGCGCCAGCAGCTTAGGACAGGCCTCTGAAGCTTTCTTT. The encoded protein is CASSLGQASEAFF. The chain combines TRBV5-1 with TRBJ1-1; 7 bases are a match to TRBD1. V shed 2 bases, J shed 6 bases, and the junction held 4 bases outside the gene matches. Looked up from germline, CDR1 is SGHRS and CDR2 is YFSETQ. CDR3 size: 13 residues.

The CDR3, as DNA: TGTGCCAGCAGCTCGACAGGTAGGGCCAATGAGCAGTTCTTC. As protein: CASSSTGRANEQFF. The chain employs TRBV6-1 and TRBJ2-1, with D possibly matching TRBD1 (6 bases). Per germline, CDR1 MNHNS and CDR2 SASEGT. V lost 6 bases, J lost 6 bases, and 15 bases lay in between. The CDR3 has 14 residues.

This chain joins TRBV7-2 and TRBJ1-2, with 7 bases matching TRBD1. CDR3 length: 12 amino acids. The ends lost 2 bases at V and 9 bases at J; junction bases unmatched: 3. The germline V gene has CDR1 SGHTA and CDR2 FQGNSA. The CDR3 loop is CASSLPGQSYTF. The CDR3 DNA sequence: TGTGCCAGCAGCTTACCGGGACAGAGCTACACCTTC. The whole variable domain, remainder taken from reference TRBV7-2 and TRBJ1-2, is GAGVSQSPSNKVTEKGKDVELRCDPISGHTALYWYRQSLGQGLEFLIYFQGNSAPDKSGLPSDRFSAERTGGSVSTLTIQRTQQEDSAVYLCASSLPGQSYTFGSGTRLTVV.

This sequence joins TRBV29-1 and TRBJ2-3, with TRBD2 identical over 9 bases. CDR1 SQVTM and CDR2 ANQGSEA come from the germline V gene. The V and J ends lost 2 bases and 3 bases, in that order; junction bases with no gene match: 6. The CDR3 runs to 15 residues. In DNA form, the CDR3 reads TGCAGCGTTGAATCGCGGGGGGGACGAACAGATACGCAGTATTTT. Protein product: CSVESRGGRTDTQYF.

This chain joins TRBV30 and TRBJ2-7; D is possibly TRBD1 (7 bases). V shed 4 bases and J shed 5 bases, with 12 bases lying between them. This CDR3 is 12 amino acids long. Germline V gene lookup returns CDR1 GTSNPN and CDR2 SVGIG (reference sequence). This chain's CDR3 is CAWTGGHDEQYF. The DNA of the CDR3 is TGTGCCTGGACAGGGGGGCATGACGAGCAGTACTTC.

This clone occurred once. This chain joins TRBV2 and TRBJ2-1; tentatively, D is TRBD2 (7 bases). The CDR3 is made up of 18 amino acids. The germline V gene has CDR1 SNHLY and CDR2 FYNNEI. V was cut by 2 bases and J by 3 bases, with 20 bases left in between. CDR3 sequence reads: CASSEWRGASGYYNEQFF. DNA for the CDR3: TGTGCCAGCAGTGAATGGAGGGGGGCTAGCGGTTACTACAATGAGCAGTTCTTC.

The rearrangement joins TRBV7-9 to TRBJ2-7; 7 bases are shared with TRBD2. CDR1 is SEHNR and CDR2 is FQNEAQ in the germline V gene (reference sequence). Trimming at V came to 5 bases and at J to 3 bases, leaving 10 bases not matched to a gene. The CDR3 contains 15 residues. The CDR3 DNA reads TGTGCCAGCAGCGGAAGGGAGGGTCTGGTCTACGAGCAGTACTTC. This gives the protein CASSGREGLVYEQYF.

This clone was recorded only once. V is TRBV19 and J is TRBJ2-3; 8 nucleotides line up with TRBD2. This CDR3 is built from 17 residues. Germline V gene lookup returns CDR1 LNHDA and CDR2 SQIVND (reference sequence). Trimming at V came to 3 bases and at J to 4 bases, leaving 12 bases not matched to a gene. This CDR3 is CASSIWAGGRSSDTQYF. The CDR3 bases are TGTGCCAGTAGTATTTGGGCGGGGGGCCGGTCTTCAGATACGCAGTATTTT.

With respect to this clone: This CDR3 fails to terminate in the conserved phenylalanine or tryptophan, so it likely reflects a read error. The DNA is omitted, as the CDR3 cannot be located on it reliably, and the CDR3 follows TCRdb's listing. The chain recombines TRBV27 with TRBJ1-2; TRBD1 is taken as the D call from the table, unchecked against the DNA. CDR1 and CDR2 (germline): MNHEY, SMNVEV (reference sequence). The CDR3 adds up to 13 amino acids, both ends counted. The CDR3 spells CASSLKAGSMATQ.

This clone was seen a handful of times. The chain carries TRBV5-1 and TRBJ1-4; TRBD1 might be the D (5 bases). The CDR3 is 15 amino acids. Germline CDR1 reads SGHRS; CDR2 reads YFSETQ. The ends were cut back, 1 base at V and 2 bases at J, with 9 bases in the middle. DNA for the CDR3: TGCGCCAGCAGCTTGTTGGACAACACTAATGAAAAACTGTTTTTT. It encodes CASSLLDNTNEKLFF.

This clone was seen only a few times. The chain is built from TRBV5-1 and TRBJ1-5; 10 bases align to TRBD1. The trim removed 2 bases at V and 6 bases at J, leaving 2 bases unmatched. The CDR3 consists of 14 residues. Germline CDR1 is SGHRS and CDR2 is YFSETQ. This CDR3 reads CASSFGQGGQPQHF. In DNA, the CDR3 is TGCGCCAGCAGCTTCGGACAGGGGGGTCAGCCCCAGCATTTT.